This note documents a single T cell receptor beta chain sequence. The sample comes from a study of blood T cell repertoires in COVID-19. Study details: Spain, Italy and the United States supplied samples that represented acute and convalescent COVID-19. T cells, B-cell-depleted T cells, or PBMCs provided the cDNA or gDNA that served as material.

As handled by the study authors: Reference gene primer amplification in the assay estimated nucleated cell counts. Here immunoSEQ multiplex PCR was the method, and the copy in TCRdb shows in-frame clones only, minus some. For V, J and clone size, that table is used; D and trimming come from the DNA. The sample consists of about 110,000 clones, approximately 80% of them appearing once. Germline-derived CDR1 and CDR2 are KGHDR and SFDVKD. CDR3 length equals 16 residues. The V end lost 9 bases, the J end lost 4 bases, and 20 bases lay between the germline ends. The gene calls are TRBV24-1 and TRBJ2-2, with D hard to call. The receptor comes from a woman in her 70s with acute or convalescent COVID-19. Sequencing was performed on peripheral blood. CDR3 DNA: TGTGCCACCCACCCATCTTCCTTACCGAGCACCGGGGAGCTGTTTTTT. Protein: CATHPSSLPSTGELFF.